Below, 9 T cell receptor beta chains from the same sample are listed, as sequenced in a study of cytomegalovirus exposure and HLA in healthy donors. PCR primers comprised 60 Vbeta and 13 Jbeta primers. Sequencing used immunoSEQ multiplex PCR; TCRdb keeps in-frame clones, though not all of them. Seen here are 75,000 to 90,000 clones, around 79% observed once, and the top ten hold 5.5%. Material: PBMCs. These receptors were obtained from a male donor in good health and CMV-seropositive.

This chain links TRBV30 with TRBJ2-7; D is perhaps TRBD2 (6 bases). The CDR3 contains 15 residues. CDR1 and CDR2 (germline): GTSNPN, SVGIG (reference sequence). Trimming removed 2 bases at V and 3 bases at J, with 17 bases between. The CDR3 sequence is CAWSPRRGLDYEQYF. CDR3 nucleotide sequence: TGTGCCTGGAGTCCCCGGAGGGGTCTGGACTACGAGCAGTACTTC.

The chain couples TRBV2 to TRBJ1-4, with TRBD1 as a possible D gene (6 bases). Trimming removed 9 bases at V and 5 bases at J, with 10 bases between. The CDR3 totals 12 residues. The germline gives CDR1 SNHLY, CDR2 FYNNEI. CDR3 DNA sequence: TGTGCCAGACGAAGGGGGAATGAAAAACTGTTTTTT. It codes for CARRRGNEKLFF.

This chain links TRBV18 with TRBJ2-4; D possibly corresponds to TRBD1 (5 bases). The germline V and J ends were trimmed by 3 bases and 1 base, with 10 bases remaining between them. This CDR3 has 15 residues. CDR1 is KGHSH and CDR2 is LQKENI in the germline V gene. CDR3 loop: CASSPTTVAKNIQYF. In nucleotides, the CDR3 is TGTGCCAGCTCACCGACGACAGTGGCCAAAAACATTCAGTACTTC. The whole variable domain, remainder taken from reference TRBV18 and TRBJ2-4, is NAGVMQNPRHLVRRRGQEARLRCSPMKGHSHVYWYRQLPEEGLKFMVYLQKENIIDESGMPKERFSAEFPKEGPSILRIQQVVRGDSAAYFCASSPTTVAKNIQYFGAGTRLSVL.

V is TRBV5-1 and J is TRBJ1-1; 8 nucleotides agree with TRBD1. V was clipped by 0 bases and J by 5 bases; unmatched bases: 0. The germline V gene has CDR1 SGHRS and CDR2 YFSETQ. The CDR3 has 13 residues. CDR3 DNA sequence: TGCGCCAGCAGCTTGGACAGGGGGACTGAAGCTTTCTTT. Amino acid sequence: CASSLDRGTEAFF. Supplemented by reference TRBV5-1 and TRBJ1-1, the full variable domain reads KAGVTQTPRYLIKTRGQQVTLSCSPISGHRSVSWYQQTPGQGLQFLFEYFSETQRNKGNFPGRFSGRQFSNSRSEMNVSTLELGDSALYLCASSLDRGTEAFFGQGTRLTVV.

This clone turned up a few times. The junction differs from germline at one of its ends, possibly a read error. The rearrangement uses TRBV6-1 and TRBJ2-7; TRBD1 matches 7 bases. This CDR3 spans 11 amino acids. Germline values: CDR1 MNHNS, CDR2 SASEGT. The CDR3 loop is CASSNRGGVFF. DNA of the CDR3: TGTGCCAGCAGTAATCGAGGGGGCGTATTCTTC.

The gene calls are TRBV4-1 and TRBJ2-7; D not certain. There are 14 residues in the CDR3. Trimming stripped 1 base from V and 1 base from J, with 8 bases between. CDR1 is MGHRA and CDR2 is YSYEKL in the germline V gene. CDR3 sequence: CASSQGDISYEQYF. Written as DNA, the CDR3 is TGCGCCAGCAGCCAAGGCGACATATCCTACGAGCAGTACTTC.

The chain links TRBV27 to TRBJ2-6; D not certain. The V gene's germline CDR1 is MNHEY and CDR2 SMNVEV (reference sequence). Trimming removed 6 bases from V and 0 bases from J, with 6 bases in between. The CDR3 covers 14 residues. In DNA, the CDR3 is TGTGCCAGCAGCTCCTACTCTGGGGCCAACGTCCTGACTTTC. It translates to CASSSYSGANVLTF.

The chain couples TRBV6-5 to TRBJ1-2, with D possibly TRBD1 on 5 matching bases. Deletions cut 5 bases from V and 4 bases from J, with 17 bases between. The CDR3 is 15 amino acids. Per the germline V gene, CDR1 is MNHEY and CDR2 is SVGAGI. The CDR3 DNA reads TGTGCCAGCAGTACCGGAGAAGGGGCTTTCTATGGCTACACCTTC. Encoded protein: CASSTGEGAFYGYTF.

The rearrangement uses TRBV7-2 and TRBJ1-1; D unresolved. Trimming left V 3 bases short and J 0 bases short, with 5 bases between. Germline V gene sequence: CDR1 SGHTA, CDR2 FQGNSA. CDR3 size: 13 residues. The CDR3 DNA is TGTGCCAGCAGCTTTATATTGAACACTGAAGCTTTCTTT. Translated, it gives CASSFILNTEAFF. Together with reference TRBV7-2 and TRBJ1-1, the CDR3 gives the full variable domain: GAGVSQSPSNKVTEKGKDVELRCDPISGHTALYWYRQSLGQGLEFLIYFQGNSAPDKSGLPSDRFSAERTGGSVSTLTIQRTQQEDSAVYLCASSFILNTEAFFGQGTRLTVV.